The 24 T cell receptor beta chains reported below all come from one sample, sequenced in a study of T-cell memory formation after mild COVID-19. TCRdb processed the 5' RACE reads anew with MiXCR; each CDR3 protein has one entry. Among a few hundred thousand distinct CDR3 sequences, under 20% were seen once, and the ten largest hold more than 20%. Sequencing used PBMCs or a T cell subset sorted from them (not recorded which). The receptor set was obtained from a man aged 18 to 29 who had mild COVID-19 (a few samples of this study predate the infection). Cell type and time point are not known.

This chain uses TRBV18 with TRBJ2-1; 12 nucleotides agree with TRBD2. Germline V gene data show CDR1 as KGHSH and CDR2 as LQKENI. This CDR3 is 17 amino acids long. The junction had 5 bases not matched to a gene; V was cut back by 0 bases and J by 5 bases. The CDR3 sequence: CASSPPTSGGENNEQFF. In DNA form, the CDR3 reads TGTGCCAGCTCACCACCGACTAGCGGGGGAGAGAACAATGAGCAGTTCTTC.

V usage is TRBV6-4 and J usage is TRBJ2-2; 8 bases are a match to TRBD1. Per the germline V gene, CDR1 is MRHNA and CDR2 is SNTAGT. The CDR3 spans 16 residues. The ends lost 0 bases at V and 7 bases at J; junction bases unmatched: 7. The CDR3 spells CASSDSGQGRVGELFF. The CDR3 DNA follows: TGTGCCAGCAGTGACTCCGGACAGGGAAGGGTCGGGGAGCTGTTTTTT.

The rearrangement links TRBV28 to TRBJ1-1; the D is unclear. Per germline, CDR1 MDHEN and CDR2 SYDVKM. There are 14 residues in the CDR3. V lost 7 bases, J lost 0 bases, and 12 bases lay in between. Written as DNA, the CDR3 is TGTGCCAGCACAGTCCCGGGGATGAACACTGAAGCTTTCTTT. Amino acid sequence: CASTVPGMNTEAFF.

In this sample, this clonotype turned up a few times. The chain links TRBV6-6 to TRBJ2-2, with 9 bases matching TRBD1. With V trimmed by 5 bases and J by 5 bases, 3 bases remained unmatched. The length of the CDR3 is 14 residues. Germline CDR1 MNHNY, CDR2 SVGAGI (reference sequence). CDR3 amino acids: CASSTGGWTGELFF. CDR3 bases: TGTGCCAGCAGTACAGGGGGCTGGACCGGGGAGCTGTTTTTT.

The V and J genes are TRBV3-1 and TRBJ2-2; 13 nucleotides agree with TRBD2. V gave up 6 bases and J gave up 4 bases; unmatched junction bases: 2. The CDR3 covers 15 residues. Germline CDR1 reads LGHDT; CDR2 reads YNNKEL (reference sequence). CDR3 in amino acids: CASRLAGGPTGELFF. CDR3 bases: TGTGCCAGCAGACTAGCGGGGGGGCCCACCGGGGAGCTGTTTTTT.

This clonotype showed up just a few times. V usage is TRBV14 and J usage is TRBJ2-2, with TRBD2 matching 13 bases. The CDR3 spans 18 residues. V shed 4 bases and J 4 bases; nucleotides not matched to a gene: 9. Per the germline V gene, CDR1 is SGHDN and CDR2 is FVKESK. The CDR3 here is CASSPLAGGPKGTGELFF. For the CDR3, the DNA is TGTGCCAGCAGCCCACTAGCGGGGGGGCCCAAGGGCACCGGGGAGCTGTTTTTT.

This sequence joins TRBV29-1 and TRBJ1-5; no definite D call. Germline V gene sequence: CDR1 SQVTM, CDR2 ANQGSEA. The ends were cut back, 5 bases at V and 0 bases at J, with 14 bases in the middle. This CDR3 has 15 residues. The DNA for the CDR3 is TGCAGCGTTATACTTGGCAGCAATAGCAATCAGCCCCAGCATTTT. Translating gives CSVILGSNSNQPQHF.

This clonotype was seen just once. The genes are TRBV9 and TRBJ1-2; D might be TRBD1 (5 bases). Germline values: CDR1 SGDLS, CDR2 YYNGEE. Trimming pared 1 base from V and 8 bases from J, leaving 12 bases between. The CDR3 contains 13 residues. The CDR3 here is CASSVRQGGGYTF. The CDR3 DNA reads as TGTGCCAGCAGCGTACGGCAGGGTGGCGGCTACACCTTC.

This clonotype was counted between two and nine times. The chain uses TRBV12-3 or TRBV12-4 and TRBJ2-7; 11 bases line up with TRBD2. V dropped 5 bases and J dropped 3; count of bases not matched to a gene: 3. The CDR3 extends over 14 amino acids. CDR3 sequence reads: CASSRGLAGYEQYF. The CDR3 DNA sequence: TGTGCCAGCAGTCGTGGACTAGCGGGCTACGAGCAGTACTTC.

This clonotype was counted a few times. The gene calls are TRBV5-1 and TRBJ2-7; 9 nucleotides agree with TRBD1. Trimming took 4 bases from V and 3 from J; bases not matched to a gene: 11. CDR1 and CDR2 from the germline V gene are SGHRS and YFSETQ. This CDR3 is 16 amino acids long. The CDR3 loop reads CASSPQIGTGIYEQYF. The CDR3 nucleotides are TGCGCCAGCAGCCCCCAGATCGGGACAGGGATCTACGAGCAGTACTTC.

V gene TRBV7-6 combines with J gene TRBJ2-3; possibly TRBD2 for D (6 bases). V lost 5 bases and J lost 1, with 16 bases in between. There are 16 residues in the CDR3. Looked up from germline, CDR1 is SGHVS and CDR2 is FNYEAQ. The DNA for the CDR3 is TGTGCCAGCAGCCTCAATGGCGGGGAAGGCACAGATACGCAGTATTTT. This codes for CASSLNGGEGTDTQYF.

V usage is TRBV2 and J usage is TRBJ2-7; D remains ambiguous. Germline V lookup: CDR1 SNHLY, CDR2 FYNNEI. Trimming cost V 5 bases and J 2 bases, with 13 bases left between them. There are 14 residues in the CDR3. The CDR3, as DNA: TGTGCCAGCAGTAGGACGCAGACCGCCTACGAGCAGTACGTC. This translates into CASSRTQTAYEQYV.

This clonotype was found a few times. The chain couples TRBV7-2 to TRBJ2-2, with D maybe TRBD2 (7 bases). The CDR3 length is 16 residues. In germline, CDR1 is SGHTA, CDR2 FQGNSA. V lost 1 base and J lost 0, with 9 bases in between. CDR3 protein: CASSLVGGPNTGELFF. Here the CDR3 DNA reads TGTGCCAGCAGCTTAGTGGGGGGGCCGAACACCGGGGAGCTGTTTTTT.

The table lists this clonotype with a few counts. The rearrangement links TRBV20-1 to TRBJ1-3; a possible D gene is TRBD1 (6 bases). Germline lookup yields CDR1 DFQATT and CDR2 SNEGSKA (reference sequence). The CDR3 has 14 amino acids. Trimming took 6 bases from V and 0 from J, leaving 12 bases between them. CDR3 sequence reads: CSAKDRSSGNTIYF. As DNA, the CDR3 is TGCAGTGCCAAGGACAGAAGCTCTGGAAACACCATATATTTT.

This clonotype was counted many times. This chain joins TRBV21-1 and TRBJ2-7; the table assigns TRBD2, which was not confirmed against the DNA. TRBV21-1 is flagged as a pseudogene. The CDR3 is made up of 19 amino acids. The CDR3 DNA is TGTGCCAGCAGCAAGGGATTCGCGGGCAGGGAGGATATCTCCTACGAGCAGTACGTC. It yields the protein CASSKGFAGREDISYEQYV.

This chain links TRBV19 with TRBJ1-5, with D hard to call. The CDR3 consists of 15 residues. Germline-derived CDR1 and CDR2 are LNHDA and SQIVND (reference sequence). Deletions cut 0 bases from V and 7 bases from J, with 13 bases between. The CDR3: CASSIEQMIEQPQHF. CDR3 nucleotides: TGTGCCAGTAGTATAGAACAGATGATAGAACAGCCCCAGCATTTT.

This clonotype has more than one count but fewer than ten. The chain recombines TRBV6-2 or TRBV6-3 with TRBJ2-7; D possibly matches TRBD1 or TRBD2 (5 bases each). CDR3 length: 13 amino acids. Deletions cut 2 bases from V and 5 bases from J, with 10 bases between. Germline V CDR1 and CDR2: MNHEY, SVGEGT. This CDR3 is CASSYGGTDEQYV. The CDR3 bases are TGTGCCAGCAGTTACGGGGGTACGGACGAGCAGTACGTC.

This clonotype was observed at least ten times. The J gene is TRBJ1-5, the V gene TRBV6-6; unclear D gene. CDR3 length equals 14 residues. CDR1 and CDR2 (germline): MNHNY, SVGAGI (reference sequence). Trimming shortened V by 8 bases and J by 0 bases, and 11 bases separated the two germline ends. The CDR3 nucleotides are TGTGCCAGCCGAGGTACATATAGCAATCAGCCCCAGCATTTT. Its translation is CASRGTYSNQPQHF.

This clonotype has a handful of counts. The CDR3 is CASSFDRLNTQYF. The CDR3 bases are TGTGCCAGCAGCTTTGATCGTCTGAATACGCAGTATTTT. This chain uses TRBV7-9 with TRBJ2-3; D is unresolved. This CDR3 has 13 residues. Trimming cost V 3 bases and J 7 bases, with 11 bases left between them. Per germline, CDR1 SEHNR and CDR2 FQNEAQ (reference sequence).

This clonotype was observed a handful of times. This rearrangement joins TRBV7-2 to TRBJ2-1; D remains unclear. The CDR3 contains 16 residues. Trimming removed 3 bases at V and 7 bases at J, with 19 bases between. Germline V gene sequence: CDR1 SGHTA, CDR2 FQGNSA. The CDR3 DNA is TGTGCCAGCAGCTTCTCTTGGAATCCTATAGGGAATGAGCAGTTCTTC. It yields the protein CASSFSWNPIGNEQFF.

This clonotype has at least ten counts. The chain couples TRBV10-3 to TRBJ1-6; D is possibly TRBD1 (5 bases). The germline CDR1 and CDR2 sequences are ENHRY and SYGVKD. CDR3 length equals 15 residues. Trimming took 0 bases from V and 9 from J, leaving 12 bases between them. The CDR3 DNA reads as TGTGCCATCAGTGAGTCGGGGGTTCCAGGTTCACCCCTCCACTTT. Encoded protein: CAISESGVPGSPLHF.

The V call is TRBV11-2, the J call TRBJ2-5, with a weak D call TRBD2 (5 bases). The CDR3 is 13 amino acids. Germline-derived CDR1 and CDR2 are SGHAT and FQNNGV. V was clipped by 6 bases and J by 3 bases, with 11 bases between them. The CDR3 coding sequence is TGTGCCAGCAGGGGGATGCGGGAAGAGACCCAGTACTTC. Amino acids: CASRGMREETQYF.

The rearrangement uses TRBV7-3 and TRBJ1-6, with D uncertain. CDR3 length equals 13 residues. CDR1 is SGHTA, CDR2 FQGTGA, per germline. The V gene lost 2 bases and the J gene lost 10 bases, with 9 bases spanning the gap. The DNA of the CDR3 is TGTGCCAGCAGCTTACAGGCCGAGTCACCCCTCCACTTT. Protein: CASSLQAESPLHF.

The V gene is TRBV6-5, the J gene TRBJ2-7; TRBD1 is a possible D gene (6 bases). Germline V gives CDR1 MNHEY, CDR2 SVGAGI. Trimming took off 4 bases at V and 7 bases at J, with 17 bases between the two ends. The CDR3 has 14 residues. Here the CDR3 DNA reads TGTGCCAGCAGTTCCCACGAACAGGGTTGGGAGCAGTACTTC. Translating it yields CASSSHEQGWEQYF.